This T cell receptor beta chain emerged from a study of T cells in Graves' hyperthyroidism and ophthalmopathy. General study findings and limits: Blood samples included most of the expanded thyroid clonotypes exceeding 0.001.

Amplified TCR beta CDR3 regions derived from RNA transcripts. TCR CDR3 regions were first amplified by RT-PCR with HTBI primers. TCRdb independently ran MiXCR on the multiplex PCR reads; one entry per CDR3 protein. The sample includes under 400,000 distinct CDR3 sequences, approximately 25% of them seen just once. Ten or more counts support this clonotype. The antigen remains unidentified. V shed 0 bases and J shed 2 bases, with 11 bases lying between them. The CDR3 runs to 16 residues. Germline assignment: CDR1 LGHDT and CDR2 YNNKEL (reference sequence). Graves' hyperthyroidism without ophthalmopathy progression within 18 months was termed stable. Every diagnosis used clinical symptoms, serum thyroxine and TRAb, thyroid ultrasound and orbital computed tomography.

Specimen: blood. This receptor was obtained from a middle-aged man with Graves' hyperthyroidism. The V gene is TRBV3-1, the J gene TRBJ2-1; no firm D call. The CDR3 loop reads CASSQEPAPTYNEQFF. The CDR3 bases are TGTGCCAGCAGCCAAGAGCCGGCGCCTACCTACAATGAGCAGTTCTTC.